The 12 T cell receptor beta chains below all came from one sample that was sequenced in a study of beta chain features in type 1 diabetes. Reverse transcription of all isolated RNA meant that expressed TCRB transcripts were sequenced. Produced via immunoSEQ multiplex PCR; TCRdb's table is partial and in-frame only. In the table there are 350,000 to 450,000 clones, approximately 15% of which are singletons. The sequenced material came from naive CD4+ T cells from blood. Source of these receptors: a man aged 25-45 years in good health.

This clone showed up just a few times. V and J are TRBV29-1 and TRBJ1-5; 7 bases are a match to TRBD1. V dropped 0 bases and J dropped 1; count of bases not matched to a gene: 15. The CDR3 is 19 amino acids. The germline V gene has CDR1 SQVTM and CDR2 ANQGSEA. CDR3 in amino acids: CSVEEVRGQIPGSNQPQHF. The CDR3 bases are TGCAGCGTTGAAGAGGTAAGGGGACAGATCCCTGGGAGCAATCAGCCCCAGCATTTT.

The chain recombines TRBV4-1 with TRBJ2-5; D gene ambiguous. Germline CDR1 and CDR2: MGHRA and YSYEKL. This CDR3 is built from 15 residues. The V gene lost 1 base and the J gene lost 4 bases, with 13 bases spanning the gap. DNA of the CDR3: TGCGCCAGCAGCCAAGGTTGGGCGGCGTCAGAGACCCAGTACTTC. Its protein is CASSQGWAASETQYF.

The chain links TRBV13 to TRBJ1-2; no clear D gene. CDR1 and CDR2 from the germline V gene are PRHDT and FYEKMQ (reference sequence). CDR3 size: 13 residues. The germline V and J ends were trimmed by 1 base and 9 bases, with 12 bases remaining between them. The CDR3 bases are TGTGCCAGCAGCTTAGCTGCGGAGTCCAGCTACACCTTC. Translating gives CASSLAAESSYTF.

This clone was seen only a few times. The CDR3 sequence: CASQRPPYGYTF. The CDR3 DNA reads as TGTGCCAGCCAGCGACCTCCCTATGGCTACACCTTC. The chain couples TRBV30 to TRBJ1-2; D is undetermined. The CDR3 has 12 amino acids. The germline V gene encodes CDR1 GTSNPN and CDR2 SVGIG (reference sequence). The ends were cut back, 8 bases at V and 4 bases at J, with 14 bases in the middle.

The chain has TRBV11-2 and TRBJ2-7, with 9 bases aligning to TRBD1. The length of the CDR3 is 13 residues. The trim removed 6 bases at V and 7 bases at J, leaving 7 bases unmatched. CDR1 is SGHAT and CDR2 is FQNNGV in the germline V gene. The CDR3 nucleotides are TGTGCCAGCAGTTATAACAGGGGGCAGGAGCAGTACGTC. Translated, it gives CASSYNRGQEQYV.

This clone was picked up a small number of times. This rearrangement joins TRBV2 to TRBJ1-2; D unresolved. The length of the CDR3 is 14 residues. The germline V gene has CDR1 SNHLY and CDR2 FYNNEI. V was pared by 0 bases and J by 8 bases, with 13 bases between. CDR3 sequence: CASSEALGFSGYTF. CDR3 DNA sequence: TGTGCCAGCAGTGAAGCGCTAGGGTTCTCAGGCTACACCTTC.

The rearrangement joins TRBV9 to TRBJ1-1, with 7 bases matching TRBD1. Trimming took 3 bases from V and 1 from J; bases not matched to a gene: 15. The length of the CDR3 is 18 residues. Germline V gene data show CDR1 as SGDLS and CDR2 as YYNGEE. Here the CDR3 reads CASSGRQGQADSNTEAFF. The DNA of the CDR3 is TGTGCCAGCAGCGGACGACAGGGCCAAGCCGATTCGAACACTGAAGCTTTCTTT.

The V and J genes are TRBV19 and TRBJ2-3; 13 bases map to TRBD2. Germline loops: CDR1 LNHDA, CDR2 SQIVND (reference sequence). J was trimmed by 1 base and V by 3 bases; bases with no gene match: 7. The CDR3 extends over 18 amino acids. CDR3 nucleotide sequence: TGTGCCAGTAGTATGGGACTAGCGGGGTATAGTGGCACAGATACGCAGTATTTT. Its translation: CASSMGLAGYSGTDTQYF.

The chain recombines TRBV6-5 with TRBJ2-1, with 8 bases fitting TRBD1. V lost 5 bases and J lost 5; bases outside the gene matches: 5. Germline loops: CDR1 MNHEY, CDR2 SVGAGI. This CDR3 is built from 14 residues. CDR3 in amino acids: CASSRGTGDNEQFF. The CDR3 DNA sequence: TGTGCCAGCAGTCGCGGGACAGGAGACAATGAGCAGTTCTTC.

The chain recombines TRBV5-4 with TRBJ1-3; D is unclear. V lost 4 bases and J 3 bases, leaving 8 bases between the germline ends. Germline loops: CDR1 SGHNT, CDR2 YYREEE (reference sequence). The CDR3 totals 13 residues. This chain's CDR3 is CASSPAGGNTIYF. For the CDR3, the DNA is TGTGCCAGCAGCCCGGCCGGTGGAAACACCATATATTTT.

The J gene is TRBJ2-7, the V gene TRBV7-2; D call uncertain. Germline assignment: CDR1 SGHTA and CDR2 FQGNSA. This CDR3 is built from 14 residues. V was trimmed by 0 bases and J by 2 bases, leaving 8 bases between them. The DNA for the CDR3 is TGTGCCAGCAGCTTAGCTTGGCCTCCCTACGAGCAGTACTTC. Its translation is CASSLAWPPYEQYF.

The rearrangement joins TRBV7-2 to TRBJ2-6; D ambiguous. V lost 5 bases, J lost 4 bases, and 6 bases lay in between. CDR3 length equals 13 residues. Germline lookup yields CDR1 SGHTA and CDR2 FQGNSA. CDR3 sequence: CASSPRGANVLTF. DNA of the CDR3: TGTGCCAGCAGCCCTCGGGGGGCCAACGTCCTGACTTTC. Using reference TRBV7-2 and TRBJ2-6 for the parts outside the CDR3, the full variable domain is GAGVSQSPSNKVTEKGKDVELRCDPISGHTALYWYRQSLGQGLEFLIYFQGNSAPDKSGLPSDRFSAERTGGSVSTLTIQRTQQEDSAVYLCASSPRGANVLTFGAGSRLTVL.